Listed here are 28 T cell receptor beta chains from one sample, sequenced in a study of shared clonotypes between healthy human individuals. The protocol was immunoSEQ multiplex PCR, while the TCRdb copy is restricted to in-frame clones and leaves out a portion. The sample yields over a million clones, approximately 78% seen once. The material sequenced was memory CD4+ T cells from PBMCs. Stated subset: CD45RA-negative fraction. The receptors originated from a man between 18 and 29 years old in good health. Some clones in this sample may be carry-over from other donors' samples.

J is TRBJ1-1 and V is TRBV7-8, with D unclear. The CDR3 contains 13 residues. CDR1 and CDR2 from the germline V gene are SGHVS and FQNEAQ. The V end was cut by 0 bases, the J end by 6 bases, with 8 bases between. The CDR3 loop reads CASSLALRPEAFF. The DNA of the CDR3 is TGTGCCAGCAGCTTAGCGCTTCGGCCTGAAGCTTTCTTT.

This sequence joins TRBV7-9 and TRBJ1-5; the D is unclear. V lost 1 base, J lost 9 bases, and 10 bases lay in between. Germline V gene sequence: CDR1 SEHNR, CDR2 FQNEAQ (reference sequence). CDR3 size: 13 residues. Here the CDR3 reads CASSLDGVTPQHF. In nucleotides, the CDR3 is TGTGCCAGCAGCTTAGATGGCGTAACGCCCCAGCATTTT. Looking up the rest from reference TRBV7-9 and TRBJ1-5 gives the full variable domain: DTGVSQNPRHKITKRGQNVTFRCDPISEHNRLYWYRQTLGQGPEFLTYFQNEAQLEKSRLLSDRFSAERPKGSFSTLEIQRTEQGDSAMYLCASSLDGVTPQHFGDGTRLSIL.

This clone occurred a few times. This chain connects TRBV6-1 to TRBJ1-5; possible D gene TRBD1, 6 bases. The CDR3 is 14 residues long. Germline V gives CDR1 MNHNS, CDR2 SASEGT. Trimming shortened V by 11 bases and J by 1 base, and 15 bases separated the two germline ends. CDR3 amino acids: CASTRDNSNQPQHF. In nucleotides, the CDR3 is TGTGCCTCGACAAGGGACAACAGCAATCAGCCCCAGCATTTT.

The genes are TRBV10-3 and TRBJ2-6; possible D gene TRBD1, 5 bases. V dropped 7 bases and J dropped 6 bases, with 13 bases sitting between them. Germline CDR1 ENHRY, CDR2 SYGVKD. The CDR3 covers 14 residues. The CDR3: CAIKQGSQANVLTF. The CDR3 bases are TGTGCCATCAAGCAGGGTTCTCAGGCCAACGTCCTGACTTTC.

The chain joins TRBV5-1 to TRBJ2-3; D is unclear. V was trimmed by 4 bases and J by 3 bases, leaving 9 bases between them. CDR1 is SGHRS, CDR2 YFSETQ, per germline. The CDR3 has 13 residues. CDR3: CASSPDGTDTQYF. CDR3 coding DNA: TGCGCCAGCAGCCCGGACGGGACAGATACGCAGTATTTT.

This clone was detected only a few times. The J gene is TRBJ1-1, the V gene TRBV18; 7 bases are shared with TRBD1. This CDR3 has 18 residues. V was pared by 6 bases and J by 4 bases, with 20 bases of the junction left unmatched. The V gene's germline CDR1 is KGHSH and CDR2 LQKENI. CDR3 nucleotides: TGTGCCAGCTCCCCGCCCTACGTTTTGGGTTCAGGGGGCACTGAAGCTTTCTTT. Protein: CASSPPYVLGSGGTEAFF.

The chain joins TRBV18 to TRBJ2-5; 7 bases map to TRBD2. The CDR3 has 15 residues. The V segment lost 3 bases and the J segment 2 bases; nucleotides outside the gene matches: 6. From germline, CDR1 is KGHSH and CDR2 LQKENI. DNA for the CDR3: TGTGCCAGCTCACCTTCTTTGCGGGGGCAAGAGACCCAGTACTTC. Its translation is CASSPSLRGQETQYF.

The chain is built from TRBV18 and TRBJ2-2; no firm D call. The CDR3 totals 15 residues. The V end lost 2 bases, the J end lost 1 base, and 8 bases lay between the germline ends. Germline CDR1 KGHSH, CDR2 LQKENI. The CDR3 loop reads CASSPKPRNTGELFF. CDR3 nucleotides: TGTGCCAGCTCACCAAAGCCAAGGAACACCGGGGAGCTGTTTTTT. The variable domain in full, completed from reference TRBV18 and TRBJ2-2, reads NAGVMQNPRHLVRRRGQEARLRCSPMKGHSHVYWYRQLPEEGLKFMVYLQKENIIDESGMPKERFSAEFPKEGPSILRIQQVVRGDSAAYFCASSPKPRNTGELFFGEGSRLTVL.

This clone was detected once. J is TRBJ1-2 and V is TRBV5-5, with a possible D match to TRBD1 (5 bases). CDR1 is SGHKS and CDR2 is YYEKEE in the germline V gene (reference sequence). The CDR3 runs to 14 residues. Between the trimmed V and J ends, which lost 5 bases and 4 bases, there was a span of 15 bases. The CDR3 region has the DNA TGTGCCAGCAGACCCGACTGGGGCCCCTATGGCTACACCTTC. Translation: CASRPDWGPYGYTF.

V gene TRBV10-3 combines with J gene TRBJ2-3, with a weak D call TRBD2 (6 bases). The ends were cut back, 11 bases at V and 1 base at J, with 16 bases in the middle. Germline CDR1 and CDR2: ENHRY and SYGVKD. The CDR3 spans 14 residues. The CDR3 nucleotides are TGTGCCTCCCGCCGGGGGTCCGGCACAGATACGCAGTATTTT. This codes for CASRRGSGTDTQYF.

The chain couples TRBV19 to TRBJ2-3; D not certain. CDR1 and CDR2 from the germline V gene are LNHDA and SQIVND (reference sequence). The CDR3 sequence is 11 residues long. Deletions cut 9 bases from V and 6 bases from J, with 10 bases between. The chain's CDR3 is CARWVGDTQYF. For the CDR3, the DNA is TGTGCCAGGTGGGTTGGGGATACGCAGTATTTT.

V is TRBV11-2 and J is TRBJ2-1; D assignment may be TRBD1 or TRBD2 (5 bases each). Germline-derived CDR1 and CDR2 are SGHAT and FQNNGV. This CDR3 is built from 15 residues. Trimming removed 5 bases from V and 0 bases from J, with 11 bases in between. The CDR3 sequence is CASSHPGSSYNEQFF. The CDR3 nucleotides read TGTGCCAGCAGCCACCCAGGGAGCTCCTACAATGAGCAGTTCTTC.

J is TRBJ2-3 and V is TRBV2, with D possibly matching TRBD1 (7 bases). Deletions cut 6 bases from V and 5 bases from J, with 12 bases between. Germline lookup yields CDR1 SNHLY and CDR2 FYNNEI. CDR3 length: 13 amino acids. This chain's CDR3 is CASRQGREDTQYF. DNA for the CDR3: TGTGCCAGCAGACAGGGGCGGGAAGATACGCAGTATTTT.

CDR3 nucleotide sequence: TGTGCCAGCAGTGAAGCCCAGGGGCTGTATGAAAAACTGTTTTTT. Its translation is CASSEAQGLYEKLFF. V usage is TRBV2 and J usage is TRBJ1-4; perhaps TRBD1 as D (6 bases). Germline CDR1 SNHLY, CDR2 FYNNEI. There are 15 residues in the CDR3. Trimming removed 0 bases from V and 6 bases from J, with 11 bases in between.

The chain employs TRBV6-1 and TRBJ2-7; D gene ambiguous. This CDR3 region has 13 residues. V gave up 6 bases and J gave up 3 bases, with 12 bases separating them. Germline V lookup: CDR1 MNHNS, CDR2 SASEGT. This CDR3 is CASREYPVYEQYF. CDR3 coding DNA: TGTGCCAGCAGAGAATATCCGGTCTACGAGCAGTACTTC.

The chain uses TRBV11-2 and TRBJ2-5; no definite D call. V lost 2 bases, J lost 3 bases, and 16 bases lay in between. The germline gives CDR1 SGHAT, CDR2 FQNNGV. CDR3 size: 16 residues. Here the CDR3 DNA reads TGTGCCAGCAGCTTATTGGGTGGACGGAATAAAGAGACCCAGTACTTC. The encoded protein is CASSLLGGRNKETQYF. Full variable domain (outside the CDR3, taken from reference TRBV11-2 and TRBJ2-5): EAGVAQSPRYKIIEKRQSVAFWCNPISGHATLYWYQQILGQGPKLLIQFQNNGVVDDSQLPKDRFSAERLKGVDSTLKIQPAKLEDSAVYLCASSLLGGRNKETQYFGPGTRLLVL.

In DNA form, the CDR3 reads TGTGCCAGCAGCCCAGGGACTAGCGGGAGTGTTTCCCACAATGAGCAGTTCTTC. This translates into CASSPGTSGSVSHNEQFF. J is TRBJ2-1 and V is TRBV7-3; 14 bases line up with TRBD2. Germline V CDR1 and CDR2: SGHTA, FQGTGA. This CDR3 has 18 residues. Trimming removed 5 bases from V and 5 bases from J; junction bases left unmatched: 11.

The rearrangement links TRBV4-1 to TRBJ2-3; D may be TRBD1 or TRBD2 (6 bases each). CDR1 MGHRA and CDR2 YSYEKL come from the germline V gene. Deletions cut 4 bases from V and 1 base from J, with 12 bases between. The CDR3 has 15 residues. CDR3 sequence (DNA): TGCGCCAGCAGCCGGGGGGCTGATGGCACAGATACGCAGTATTTT. This encodes CASSRGADGTDTQYF.

CDR3 in amino acids: CASKKQGSYEQYF. CDR3 sequence (DNA): TGTGCCAGCAAAAAACAGGGTTCCTACGAGCAGTACTTC. The chain is built from TRBV6-6 and TRBJ2-7; perhaps TRBD1 as D (6 bases). CDR1 MNHNY and CDR2 SVGAGI come from the germline V gene (reference sequence). V was cut by 7 bases and J by 1 base, with 11 bases left in between. The length of the CDR3 is 13 residues.

This chain joins TRBV18 and TRBJ2-7; perhaps TRBD1 as D (5 bases). In germline, CDR1 is KGHSH, CDR2 LQKENI. The V end lost 6 bases, the J end lost 1 base, and 16 bases lay between the germline ends. The CDR3 sequence is 15 residues long. DNA for the CDR3: TGTGCCAGCTCCGCGACCAGGGTTCTTTCCTACGAGCAGTACTTC. It encodes CASSATRVLSYEQYF.

The chain couples TRBV28 to TRBJ1-5; TRBD1 might be the D (5 bases). CDR1 and CDR2 from the germline V gene are MDHEN and SYDVKM. Trimming removed 6 bases at V and 4 bases at J, with 16 bases between. The CDR3 is made up of 15 amino acids. Here the CDR3 DNA reads TGTGCCAGCAGGTCCGAGGGACGGCTAAATCAGCCCCAGCATTTT. Translating it yields CASRSEGRLNQPQHF.

The chain recombines TRBV7-2 with TRBJ2-5; 8 positions agree with TRBD2. With the DNA end fitting TRBJ2-7 better, the J assignment may be wrong. CDR1 and CDR2 (germline): SGHTA, FQGNSA. The length of the CDR3 is 17 residues. The CDR3 nucleotides read TGTGCCAGCAGCATCTCCTGGGCCGGGAGGGCCTCGTACGAGCAGTACTTC. It specifies CASSISWAGRASYEQYF.

The rearrangement uses TRBV7-8 and TRBJ1-3; the D gene is possibly TRBD1 (5 bases). This CDR3 spans 16 amino acids. V was shortened by 8 bases and J by 2 bases, with 19 bases between the two germline ends. The germline V gene has CDR1 SGHVS and CDR2 FQNEAQ. As DNA, the CDR3 is TGTGCCAGCTCCCGCCGGGGGTTGGCAGCTGGAAACACCATATATTTT. Translating gives CASSRRGLAAGNTIYF. The full variable domain, in which reference TRBV7-8 and TRBJ1-3 provide the parts outside the CDR3, is GAGVSQSPRYKVAKRGQDVALRCDPISGHVSLFWYQQALGQGPEFLTYFQNEAQLDKSGLPSDRFFAERPEGSVSTLKIQRTQQEDSAVYLCASSRRGLAAGNTIYFGEGSWLTVV.

V and J are TRBV6-6 and TRBJ1-1; perhaps TRBD1 as D (6 bases). The CDR3 has 14 residues. Germline V gene sequence: CDR1 MNHNY, CDR2 SVGAGI (reference sequence). V lost 5 bases to trimming and J lost 1 base, with 11 bases between them. This chain's CDR3 is CASSRGQKNTEAFF. The CDR3 coding sequence is TGTGCCAGCAGTCGCGGACAGAAGAACACTGAAGCTTTCTTT.

The V call is TRBV2, the J call TRBJ2-6; a possible D gene is TRBD2 (6 bases). CDR3 length: 17 residues. V was shortened by 11 bases and J by 1 base, with 21 bases between the two germline ends. Germline CDR1 is SNHLY and CDR2 is FYNNEI. CDR3 sequence: CALGGQAHWSGANVLTF. The CDR3 nucleotides read TGTGCCCTCGGGGGTCAGGCTCACTGGTCTGGGGCCAACGTCCTGACTTTC. Variable domain in full (rest from reference TRBV2 and TRBJ2-6): EPEVTQTPSHQVTQMGQEVILRCVPISNHLYFYWYRQILGQKVEFLVSFYNNEISEKSEIFDDQFSVERPDGSNFTLKIRSTKLEDSAMYFCALGGQAHWSGANVLTFGAGSRLTVL.

V gene TRBV2 combines with J gene TRBJ2-7; possible D gene TRBD1, 5 bases. V was trimmed by 5 bases and J by 0 bases, leaving 23 bases between them. CDR1 is SNHLY and CDR2 is FYNNEI in the germline V gene. This CDR3 is built from 18 residues. CDR3 loop: CASSNQAGLQGLSYEQYF. CDR3 coding DNA: TGTGCCAGCAGTAACCAGGCCGGGCTGCAGGGTCTCTCCTACGAGCAGTACTTC. The full variable domain, with the rest looked up from reference TRBV2 and TRBJ2-7, is EPEVTQTPSHQVTQMGQEVILRCVPISNHLYFYWYRQILGQKVEFLVSFYNNEISEKSEIFDDQFSVERPDGSNFTLKIRSTKLEDSAMYFCASSNQAGLQGLSYEQYFGPGTRLTVT.

The chain uses TRBV5-1 and TRBJ2-7, with 8 bases fitting TRBD1. V lost 0 bases to trimming and J lost 7 bases; unmatched junction nucleotides: 9. Germline V gene data show CDR1 as SGHRS and CDR2 as YFSETQ. The CDR3 contains 15 residues. CDR3 region: CASSLGRQGAQEQYF. DNA of the CDR3: TGCGCCAGCAGCTTGGGACGGCAGGGGGCACAAGAGCAGTACTTC.

A few counts support this clone. Here the CDR3 DNA reads TGTGCCAGCAGCTCCGGGGGGGCTTACAGCTACACCTTC. It specifies CASSSGGAYSYTF. This chain links TRBV7-9 with TRBJ1-2; maybe TRBD1 (6 bases). Trimming cost V 4 bases and J 9 bases, with 15 bases left between them. Germline V gene data show CDR1 as SEHNR and CDR2 as FQNEAQ (reference sequence). The CDR3 is 13 amino acids. Using reference TRBV7-9 and TRBJ1-2 for the parts outside the CDR3, the full variable domain is DTGVSQNPRHKITKRGQNVTFRCDPISEHNRLYWYRQTLGQGPEFLTYFQNEAQLEKSRLLSDRFSAERPKGSFSTLEIQRTEQGDSAMYLCASSSGGAYSYTFGSGTRLTVV.